Following are 10 T cell receptor beta chains from one sample sequenced in a study of tumor and adjacent non-tumor tissue in lung cancer. No cell sorting was done before RNA was extracted from the tissue. Distant lung tissue was collected more than 3 cm away from the tumor edge. TCRbeta libraries were built with three rounds of nested PCR, modified from ARM-PCR. From the multiplex PCR reads, TCRdb called clonotypes with MiXCR, one entry per CDR3 protein. In the table there are 100,000 or so distinct CDR3 sequences, about 80% of which are singletons. The source material was distant non-tumor lung tissue. All receptors come from a man in his sixties with small cell lung cancer.

The CDR3 nucleotides are TGTGCCAGCAGCTTAGATTCTGTATGCGAGCAGTACGTC. Translation: CASSLDSVCEQYV. V usage is TRBV5-8 and J usage is TRBJ2-7; D gene ambiguous. The CDR3 extends over 13 amino acids. From germline, CDR1 is SGHTS and CDR2 YDEGEE. Trimming removed 2 bases from V and 6 bases from J, with 12 bases in between.

The count of this clonotype is one. A junction boundary mismatches the germline segment, possibly from a read error. This chain links TRBV4-2 with TRBJ1-4; D not resolved. The CDR3 totals 15 residues. Germline V gene lookup returns CDR1 LGHNA and CDR2 YNFKEQ. This CDR3 is CASSQSRLANEKLFF. The CDR3 nucleotides are TGTGCCAGCAGTCAATCCAGGCTGGCTAATGAGAAACTGTTTTTT.

The chain is built from TRBV4-2 and TRBJ1-2, with TRBD1 matching 10 bases. Per germline, CDR1 LGHNA and CDR2 YNFKEQ. Losses at the gene ends were 7 bases for V and 3 bases for J; bases not matched to a gene: 5. This CDR3 has 14 residues. In DNA, the CDR3 is TGTGCCAGCATACAAGGGACAGGGGACTATGGCTACACCTTC. Its translation is CASIQGTGDYGYTF.

Turning to this clonotype: The junction departs from germline at one end; a sequencing error may be responsible. The chain links TRBV29-1 to TRBJ2-1; weak D call: TRBD2 (6 bases). Germline CDR1 is SQVTM and CDR2 is ANQGSEA. The CDR3 has 13 residues. CDR3 in amino acids: CSVAGDLTYEQLF. The CDR3 DNA sequence: TGCAGCGTTGCGGGGGATTTAACCTATGAGCAGTTATTC.

The V gene is TRBV6-5, the J gene TRBJ2-5; 11 nucleotides agree with TRBD1. Germline CDR1 is MNHEY and CDR2 is SVGAGI. The CDR3 is 15 residues long. With V trimmed by 9 bases and J by 3 bases, 9 bases remained unmatched. CDR3 loop: CASYVRTGGEETQYF. In DNA form, the CDR3 reads TGTGCCAGTTACGTTCGGACAGGGGGCGAAGAGACCCAGTACTTC.

Concerning this clonotype: Its ends do not fully match the called genes, so a read error is possible. CDR3: CASSFGQGATDAFF. In nucleotides, the CDR3 is TGTGCCAGCAGCTTTGGACAGGGGGCTACTGATGCTTTCTTT. The chain has TRBV5-4 and TRBJ1-1; 11 bases agree with TRBD1. The CDR3 loop spans 14 amino acids. CDR1 is SGHNT, CDR2 YYREEE, per germline (reference sequence).

This clonotype was picked up one time. V and J are TRBV11-2 and TRBJ2-2; D may be TRBD2 (6 bases). V lost 11 bases, J lost 5 bases, and 18 bases lay in between. The CDR3 totals 14 residues. The germline V gene encodes CDR1 SGHAT and CDR2 FQNNGV. The CDR3 DNA is TGTGCCGGCCGCGGGATAGGGAATACCGGGGAGCTGTTTTTT. Translating gives CAGRGIGNTGELFF.

Remarks on this clonotype: This is likely a read error, given that the CDR3 carries no conserved phenylalanine or tryptophan at its end. The chain has TRBV10-3 and TRBJ2-1; D perhaps matches TRBD2 (5 bases). The CDR3 covers 16 residues. V lost 5 bases and J 6 bases, leaving 20 bases between the germline ends. Germline assignment: CDR1 ENHRY and CDR2 SYGVKD. The CDR3, as DNA: TGTGCCATCAGTCCTCATGGCCTCGGGAACTGCAATGAGCAGTTCTTA. Protein product: CAISPHGLGNCNEQFL.

This sequence joins TRBV4-2 and TRBJ2-2, with a possible D match to TRBD2 (6 bases). Germline V gene sequence: CDR1 LGHNA, CDR2 YNFKEQ. This CDR3 spans 15 amino acids. The ends were cut back, 7 bases at V and 10 bases at J, with 22 bases in the middle. The CDR3: CASKLTGDDGTELFF. CDR3 nucleotide sequence: TGTGCCAGCAAACTAACGGGAGATGATGGCACGGAGCTGTTTTTT.

The chain employs TRBV30 and TRBJ2-1, with 10 nucleotides matching TRBD2. V lost 6 bases, J lost 3 bases, and 11 bases stayed unmatched. This CDR3 has 16 residues. CDR1 is GTSNPN and CDR2 is SVGIG in the germline V gene (reference sequence). CDR3 region: CACVPLTSGDYNEQFF. CDR3 sequence (DNA): TGTGCCTGCGTACCCCTTACTAGCGGGGACTACAATGAGCAGTTCTTC.